These 29 T cell receptor beta chains originate from one sample sequenced in a study of blood T cell repertoires in COVID-19. Produced via immunoSEQ multiplex PCR; TCRdb's table is partial and in-frame only. The data show 150,000 to 180,000 clones, over 75% seen once. Sequencing used peripheral blood. The origin of the receptors is a man aged 60 to 69 with COVID-19, enrolled during active disease.

This clone was counted a single time. The V and J genes are TRBV7-8 and TRBJ1-5; TRBD1 matches 9 bases. Unmatched junction bases numbered 5, after V lost 2 bases and J lost 6 bases. The CDR3 loop spans 15 amino acids. Per the germline V gene, CDR1 is SGHVS and CDR2 is FQNEAQ. CDR3 sequence: CASSLTGTGSQPQHF. The CDR3 region has the DNA TGTGCCAGCAGCTTAACGGGGACAGGGAGTCAGCCCCAGCATTTT.

This chain uses TRBV28 with TRBJ1-3, with TRBD1 as a possible D gene (6 bases). Germline loops: CDR1 MDHEN, CDR2 SYDVKM. V was pared by 6 bases and J by 0 bases, with 15 bases between. The CDR3 contains 16 residues. The CDR3, as DNA: TGTGCCAGCAGCAGTTGGGGGCAGGGCTCTGGAAACACCATATATTTT. Its protein product is CASSSWGQGSGNTIYF.

The CDR3 DNA sequence: TGTGCCAGCAGCGCCCGACAAGCTAATTCACCCCTCCACTTT. Amino acid sequence: CASSARQANSPLHF. The chain is built from TRBV9 and TRBJ1-6; unclear D gene. V lost 3 bases, J lost 6 bases, and 10 bases lay in between. CDR3 size: 14 residues. Per the germline V gene, CDR1 is SGDLS and CDR2 is YYNGEE.

The chain uses TRBV5-8 and TRBJ1-3, with no clear D. Trimming stripped 4 bases from V and 0 bases from J, with 8 bases between. The CDR3 is made up of 14 amino acids. Germline CDR1 reads SGHTS; CDR2 reads YDEGEE. CDR3 region: CASSRRGSGNTIYF. DNA for the CDR3: TGTGCCAGCAGCCGTCGCGGCTCTGGAAACACCATATATTTT.

The chain couples TRBV7-2 to TRBJ2-7; 10 bases match TRBD2. There are 16 residues in the CDR3. From germline, CDR1 is SGHTA and CDR2 FQGNSA. J was trimmed by 4 bases and V by 5 bases; bases with no gene match: 11. CDR3 residues: CASSPEVGLARYEQYF. In DNA form, the CDR3 reads TGTGCCAGCAGCCCCGAGGTGGGACTAGCGAGATACGAGCAGTACTTC.

The J gene is TRBJ1-2, the V gene TRBV5-6, with TRBD1 matching 7 bases. Germline V gene sequence: CDR1 SGHDT, CDR2 YYEEEE. J was trimmed by 5 bases and V by 0 bases; bases with no gene match: 4. The CDR3 totals 14 residues. CDR3 DNA: TGTGCCAGCAGCTTGGGGGGGACAGCATATGGCTACACCTTC. Its protein product is CASSLGGTAYGYTF.

This clone was counted a single time. The chain is built from TRBV2 and TRBJ1-3; tentatively, D is TRBD1 (6 bases). With 7 bases removed from V and 0 bases from J, the gap between germline ends came to 10 bases. This CDR3 is 14 amino acids long. The germline gives CDR1 SNHLY, CDR2 FYNNEI. CDR3 in DNA: TGTGCCAGCATCCAGGGGCACTCTGGAAACACCATATATTTT. This sequence encodes CASIQGHSGNTIYF.

This clone came up once. V is TRBV30 and J is TRBJ1-4; a weak D match, TRBD1 (5 bases). CDR3 length: 14 residues. Germline CDR1 is GTSNPN and CDR2 is SVGIG (reference sequence). Trimming shortened V by 2 bases and J by 7 bases, and 14 bases separated the two germline ends. CDR3 residues: CAWSSGGYGEKLFF. The CDR3 nucleotides are TGTGCCTGGAGTTCGGGGGGGTATGGTGAAAAACTGTTTTTT. Full variable domain (missing parts from reference TRBV30 and TRBJ1-4): SQTIHQWPATLVQPVGSPLSLECTVEGTSNPNLYWYRQAAGRGLQLLFYSVGIGQISSEVPQNLSASRPQDRQFILSSKKLLLSDSGFYLCAWSSGGYGEKLFFGSGTQLSVL.

This clone showed up just once. The CDR3 sequence is CASSMDRVLTGELFF. In DNA, the CDR3 is TGTGCCAGCAGTATGGACAGGGTTCTCACCGGGGAGCTGTTTTTT. This sequence joins TRBV2 and TRBJ2-2, with 8 bases fitting TRBD1. Germline V CDR1 and CDR2: SNHLY, FYNNEI. Trimming took 5 bases from V and 4 from J; bases not matched to a gene: 6. CDR3 length equals 15 residues.

The chain links TRBV19 to TRBJ1-5; 9 bases align to TRBD1. CDR3 length: 16 amino acids. Unmatched junction bases numbered 7, after V lost 6 bases and J lost 1 base. Germline V gene sequence: CDR1 LNHDA, CDR2 SQIVND (reference sequence). DNA for the CDR3: TGTGCCAGTAGAGACCTCGGGACAGGGAGCAATCAGCCCCAGCATTTT. It encodes CASRDLGTGSNQPQHF.

This clone was counted a single time. The genes are TRBV5-4 and TRBJ1-6, with D hard to call. This CDR3 has 15 residues. Per the germline V gene, CDR1 is SGHNT and CDR2 is YYREEE (reference sequence). Trimming took 1 base from V and 0 from J, leaving 5 bases between them. The CDR3 DNA reads TGTGCCAGCAGCTTGACATCCTCCTATAATTCACCCCTCCACTTT. Translating it yields CASSLTSSYNSPLHF.

The rearrangement links TRBV18 to TRBJ2-4; possible D gene TRBD1, 5 bases. CDR3 length equals 13 residues. Germline CDR1 is KGHSH and CDR2 is LQKENI. The germline V and J ends were trimmed by 3 bases and 4 bases, with 7 bases remaining between them. CDR3 bases: TGTGCCAGCTCACCCGGACAAAAAAACATTCAGTACTTC. Translating it yields CASSPGQKNIQYF. The full variable domain, its missing parts supplied by reference TRBV18 and TRBJ2-4, is NAGVMQNPRHLVRRRGQEARLRCSPMKGHSHVYWYRQLPEEGLKFMVYLQKENIIDESGMPKERFSAEFPKEGPSILRIQQVVRGDSAAYFCASSPGQKNIQYFGAGTRLSVL.

The rearrangement links TRBV18 to TRBJ2-3, with 11 bases aligning to TRBD2. CDR1 is KGHSH, CDR2 LQKENI, per germline. The V gene end was trimmed by 2 bases and the J gene end by 5 bases; junction bases not matched to a gene: 6. The length of the CDR3 is 16 residues. Here the CDR3 DNA reads TGTGCCAGCTCACCAATTAGCGGGGGGGCCGGAGATACGCAGTATTTT. Residues: CASSPISGGAGDTQYF.

The genes are TRBV11-2 and TRBJ2-2, with D perhaps matching TRBD2 (6 bases). The V gene lost 1 base and the J gene lost 7 bases, with 7 bases spanning the gap. This CDR3 is 13 amino acids long. Germline assignment: CDR1 SGHAT and CDR2 FQNNGV. The CDR3 DNA is TGTGCCAGCAGCTTAGCGGGGGTCGGGGAGCTGTTTTTT. Translation: CASSLAGVGELFF.

The CDR3 here is CSASRGNNSPLHF. The CDR3 DNA sequence: TGCAGTGCTAGTAGGGGGAATAATTCACCCCTCCACTTT. The V and J genes are TRBV20-1 and TRBJ1-6; perhaps TRBD1 as D (6 bases). The V end was cut by 3 bases, the J end by 5 bases, with 8 bases between. CDR1 is DFQATT, CDR2 SNEGSKA, per germline (reference sequence). The CDR3 loop spans 13 amino acids.

The chain has TRBV29-1 and TRBJ1-4; 7 positions agree with TRBD1. Germline trimming cut 0 bases from V and 4 bases from J; bases unmatched to any gene: 5. CDR1 and CDR2 (germline): SQVTM, ANQGSEA. CDR3 length: 15 residues. CDR3 nucleotides: TGCAGCGTTGAAGATAGGACAGGAGGTAATGAAAAACTGTTTTTT. This gives the protein CSVEDRTGGNEKLFF. The variable domain in full, with the rest retrieved from reference TRBV29-1 and TRBJ1-4, is SAVISQKPSRDICQRGTSLTIQCQVDSQVTMMFWYRQQPGQSLTLIATANQGSEATYESGFVIDKFPISRPNLTFSTLTVSNMSPEDSSIYLCSVEDRTGGNEKLFFGSGTQLSVL.

The V gene is TRBV27, the J gene TRBJ2-3, with 7 bases identical to TRBD1. V lost 7 bases to trimming and J lost 2 bases; unmatched junction nucleotides: 12. The germline gives CDR1 MNHEY, CDR2 SMNVEV (reference sequence). There are 16 residues in the CDR3. CDR3 in amino acids: CASMSLTGADTDTQYF. CDR3 DNA: TGTGCCAGCATGAGCCTAACAGGGGCGGACACAGATACGCAGTATTTT.

This chain links TRBV7-2 with TRBJ2-7, with TRBD2 matching over 11 bases. The CDR3 is 16 amino acids. CDR1 and CDR2 (germline): SGHTA, FQGNSA. The junction had 5 bases not matched to a gene; V was cut back by 2 bases and J by 2 bases. The CDR3 reads CASSLRGLAETYEQYF. The CDR3 region has the DNA TGTGCCAGCAGCTTACGGGGACTAGCGGAGACCTACGAGCAGTACTTC.

V usage is TRBV27 and J usage is TRBJ1-3; 8 positions agree with TRBD1. The CDR3 covers 15 residues. Looked up from germline, CDR1 is MNHEY and CDR2 is SMNVEV (reference sequence). The V gene end was trimmed by 6 bases and the J gene end by 0 bases; junction bases not matched to a gene: 4. CDR3 protein: CASRLTGDSGNTIYF. In nucleotides, the CDR3 is TGTGCCAGCAGGTTGACAGGGGACTCTGGAAACACCATATATTTT.

The chain employs TRBV5-6 and TRBJ2-1; D unresolved. Deletions cut 0 bases from V and 4 bases from J, with 5 bases between. CDR1 and CDR2 (germline): SGHDT, YYEEEE. This CDR3 has 13 residues. The CDR3 region is CASSLVGYNEQFF. The DNA of the CDR3 is TGTGCCAGCAGCTTGGTCGGTTACAATGAGCAGTTCTTC.

With respect to this clone: Other DNA sequences in this sample translate to the same CDR3. The gene calls are TRBV3-1 (or the pseudogene TRBV3-2) and TRBJ1-6, with 9 bases that match TRBD1. The germline CDR1 and CDR2 sequences are LGHDT and YNNKEL (reference sequence). The junction had 3 bases not matched to a gene; V was cut back by 3 bases and J by 6 bases. This CDR3 has 15 residues. In DNA, the CDR3 is TGTGCCAGCAGCCATGGGACAGGGACTAATTCACCCCTCCACTTT. It specifies CASSHGTGTNSPLHF.

The rearrangement joins TRBV5-5 to TRBJ2-1, with 13 bases aligning to TRBD2. V was pared by 4 bases and J by 6 bases, with 4 bases of the junction left unmatched. The germline CDR1 and CDR2 sequences are SGHKS and YYEKEE (reference sequence). The CDR3 has 15 residues. CDR3 loop: CASSPRLAGGNEQFF. In DNA form, the CDR3 reads TGTGCCAGCAGCCCGCGACTAGCGGGGGGCAATGAGCAGTTCTTC.

This rearrangement joins TRBV7-2 to TRBJ2-1, with 9 bases fitting TRBD2. J gave up 6 bases and V 2 bases, and 8 bases lay outside the gene matches. The CDR3 length is 16 residues. Per germline, CDR1 SGHTA and CDR2 FQGNSA. The CDR3 region has the DNA TGTGCCAGCAGCTTAAGTAGGCGGGGGGGCGTCAATGAGCAGTTCTTC. Translation: CASSLSRRGGVNEQFF.

This chain uses TRBV7-9 with TRBJ2-5, with D possibly TRBD1 on 6 matching bases. Trimming removed 1 base at V and 3 bases at J, with 15 bases between. This CDR3 has 16 residues. Looked up from germline, CDR1 is SEHNR and CDR2 is FQNEAQ (reference sequence). CDR3 in DNA: TGTGCCAGCAGCTTAGAGCGTGGGACACAAAAAGAGACCCAGTACTTC. Translation gives CASSLERGTQKETQYF.

The chain has TRBV7-9 and TRBJ1-4, with a possible D match to TRBD1 (5 bases). The germline V gene encodes CDR1 SEHNR and CDR2 FQNEAQ (reference sequence). V was pared by 5 bases and J by 8 bases, with 15 bases between. The CDR3 is made up of 14 amino acids. CDR3 in DNA: TGTGCCAGCAGCCTCGGGGGGGTTGGAGAAAAACTGTTTTTT. It translates to CASSLGGVGEKLFF.

The rearrangement links TRBV6-6 to TRBJ2-1, with 9 bases matching TRBD1. The CDR3 extends over 15 amino acids. Trimming cost V 2 bases and J 9 bases; bases outside gene matches: 8. Germline CDR1 reads MNHNY; CDR2 reads SVGAGI (reference sequence). CDR3 in amino acids: CASSYVSGTGIEQFF. The CDR3 DNA is TGTGCCAGCAGTTACGTATCCGGGACAGGGATTGAGCAGTTCTTC.

For the CDR3, the DNA is TGTGCCAGCACATGGACAGGGAACACTGAAGCTTTCTTT. This codes for CASTWTGNTEAFF. This chain uses TRBV7-8 with TRBJ1-1, with 7 nucleotides matching TRBD1. This CDR3 has 13 residues. J lost 1 base, V lost 7 bases, and 3 bases had no gene match. Germline V gene lookup returns CDR1 SGHVS and CDR2 FQNEAQ.

The V gene is TRBV5-5, the J gene TRBJ1-1; D perhaps matches TRBD1 (6 bases). V lost 4 bases to trimming and J lost 0 bases, with 13 bases between them. The germline V gene has CDR1 SGHKS and CDR2 YYEKEE (reference sequence). The CDR3 sequence is 15 residues long. CDR3 in amino acids: CASSLIGQLNTEAFF. The CDR3 nucleotides are TGTGCCAGCAGCCTCATAGGACAGCTGAACACTGAAGCTTTCTTT. Supplemented by reference TRBV5-5 and TRBJ1-1, the full variable domain reads DAGVTQSPTHLIKTRGQQVTLRCSPISGHKSVSWYQQVLGQGPQFIFQYYEKEERGRGNFPDRFSARQFPNYSSELNVNALLLGDSALYLCASSLIGQLNTEAFFGQGTRLTVV.

This clone was found once. The rearrangement links TRBV2 to TRBJ2-7; 8 bases line up with TRBD2. The CDR3 length is 14 residues. V was pared by 3 bases and J by 5 bases, with 6 bases of the junction left unmatched. CDR1 and CDR2 from the germline V gene are SNHLY and FYNNEI. For the CDR3, the DNA is TGTGCCAGCAGTGACTCGGGAGGGCGCAACGAGCAGTACTTC. The encoded protein is CASSDSGGRNEQYF.